Shown below are 27 T cell receptor beta chains from a single sample sequenced in a study of read filtering for tumor transcriptome and immune sequencing. This library used around 0.4 ug RNA and molecular barcoded adaptors spanning alpha/delta and beta/gamma chains. MiXCR, applied by TCRdb to the reads, yields one record per CDR3 protein. The profile shows 40,000 or so distinct CDR3 sequences, 12% of them singletons. The sample was a population of CD138-negative cells sorted from bone marrow. These receptors were taken from a donor at least 40 years old with multiple myeloma.

This clonotype was counted at least ten times. V gene TRBV2 combines with J gene TRBJ2-2, with 12 bases that match TRBD2. Germline loops: CDR1 SNHLY, CDR2 FYNNEI. The CDR3 loop spans 17 amino acids. After removal of 1 base from V and 7 bases from J, the junction contained 7 bases not matched to a gene. The CDR3 bases are TGTGCCAGCAGTGAAGATCTAGCGGGGGGGCCTAACGGGGAGCTGTTTTTT. Translating gives CASSEDLAGGPNGELFF.

About this clonotype: With a much larger clone just one base away, this may be a read error. The J gene is TRBJ2-5, the V gene TRBV28; 10 bases fit TRBD2. Germline V gene data show CDR1 as MDHEN and CDR2 as SYDVKM. The V segment lost 6 bases and the J segment 1 base; nucleotides outside the gene matches: 5. The CDR3 extends over 15 amino acids. CDR3 sequence (DNA): TGTGCCAGCAGGGTAGCGGGGGGCTCCCAAGAGACCCAGTACTTC. Its translation: CASRVAGGSQETQYF.

This clonotype was seen repeatedly, ten times or more. The chain employs TRBV20-1 and TRBJ2-2; 7 bases are shared with TRBD2. The CDR3 extends over 15 amino acids. Trimming cost V 4 bases and J 0 bases; bases outside gene matches: 5. The germline CDR1 and CDR2 sequences are DFQATT and SNEGSKA (reference sequence). The CDR3 reads CSATSGGSNTGELFF. The DNA of the CDR3 is TGCAGTGCTACGTCGGGGGGATCGAACACCGGGGAGCTGTTTTTT.

This clonotype was counted many times. The V gene is TRBV2, the J gene TRBJ2-5, with D unresolved. CDR3 size: 16 residues. Germline V gives CDR1 SNHLY, CDR2 FYNNEI. The V end lost 3 bases, the J end lost 2 bases, and 16 bases lay between the germline ends. The CDR3 DNA is TGTGCCAGCAGTGAGTTTTGGCCTGACCCACAAGAGACCCAGTACTTC. It specifies CASSEFWPDPQETQYF. Combining the CDR3 with reference TRBV2 and TRBJ2-5 gives the whole variable domain EPEVTQTPSHQVTQMGQEVILRCVPISNHLYFYWYRQILGQKVEFLVSFYNNEISEKSEIFDDQFSVERPDGSNFTLKIRSTKLEDSAMYFCASSEFWPDPQETQYFGPGTRLLVL.

This clonotype was recorded at least ten times. This chain joins TRBV20-1 and TRBJ2-1, with D tentatively TRBD2 (7 bases). The germline gives CDR1 DFQATT, CDR2 SNEGSKA (reference sequence). V lost 0 bases and J lost 7, with 16 bases in between. The length of the CDR3 is 15 residues. The DNA for the CDR3 is TGCAGTGCTAGAGATCCTCGGGGGGCAGAAAATGAGCAGTTCTTC. Its translation is CSARDPRGAENEQFF.

This clonotype has ten or more counts. For the CDR3, the DNA is TGCAGCGTTGGCGGGGGGGGTGAACTTGAGCAGTTCTTC. This sequence encodes CSVGGGGELEQFF. The chain carries TRBV29-1 and TRBJ2-1, with 9 nucleotides matching TRBD2. In germline, CDR1 is SQVTM, CDR2 ANQGSEA. The CDR3 length is 13 residues. V shed 4 bases and J 9 bases; nucleotides not matched to a gene: 7.

This clonotype was seen repeatedly, ten times or more. This chain uses TRBV19 with TRBJ2-6; TRBD1 might be the D (6 bases). Germline CDR1 is LNHDA and CDR2 is SQIVND (reference sequence). V shed 6 bases and J shed 0 bases, with 12 bases lying between them. The CDR3 consists of 16 residues. This CDR3 reads CASRGGSISGANVLTF. The CDR3 coding sequence is TGTGCCAGTAGAGGGGGTTCGATCTCTGGGGCCAACGTCCTGACTTTC.

About this clonotype: The junction shows a germline mismatch at one end, possibly a read error. This chain connects TRBV7-9 to TRBJ2-2; tentative D call: TRBD1 (6 bases). Germline V gene sequence: CDR1 SEHNR, CDR2 FQNEAQ (reference sequence). The CDR3 sequence is 19 residues long. The CDR3 loop reads CASSLISRTEAFNTREPFF. The CDR3 DNA reads as TGTGCCAGCAGCCTCATATCGCGGACAGAAGCCTTCAACACCAGGGAGCCGTTTTTT. The full variable domain, in which reference TRBV7-9 and TRBJ2-2 provide the parts outside the CDR3, is DTGVSQNPRHKITKRGQNVTFRCDPISEHNRLYWYRQTLGQGPEFLTYFQNEAQLEKSRLLSDRFSAERPKGSFSTLEIQRTEQGDSAMYLCASSLISRTEAFNTREPFFGEGSRLTVL.

This clonotype was recorded at least ten times. This chain links TRBV3-1 with TRBJ2-7, with 10 bases identical to TRBD1. This CDR3 spans 14 amino acids. The germline V gene has CDR1 LGHDT and CDR2 YNNKEL (reference sequence). Trimming took 5 bases from V and 5 from J; bases not matched to a gene: 6. The CDR3: CASSKGTGDHEQYF. The CDR3 DNA follows: TGTGCCAGCAGCAAAGGGACAGGGGACCACGAGCAGTACTTC.

This clonotype was observed at least ten times. The CDR3 DNA follows: TGTGCCAGCAGCTTGACGAACTACGAGCAGTACTTC. Its translation: CASSLTNYEQYF. The chain employs TRBV11-2 and TRBJ2-7, with D unresolved. CDR1 is SGHAT, CDR2 FQNNGV, per germline. Between the trimmed V and J ends, which lost 3 bases and 3 bases, there was a span of 6 bases. There are 12 residues in the CDR3.

This clonotype was counted many times. The V gene is TRBV20-1, the J gene TRBJ1-1, with D possibly being TRBD1 (6 bases). V lost 1 base and J lost 4, with 10 bases in between. The length of the CDR3 is 13 residues. The germline V gene has CDR1 DFQATT and CDR2 SNEGSKA (reference sequence). CDR3 loop: CSARVQGLTEAFF. The CDR3 DNA reads TGCAGTGCTAGAGTCCAGGGGCTCACTGAAGCTTTCTTT.

There are many counts of this clonotype. The chain recombines TRBV2 with TRBJ2-7; D is ambiguous. Trimming stripped 8 bases from V and 3 bases from J, with 8 bases between. The germline gives CDR1 SNHLY, CDR2 FYNNEI. This CDR3 has 11 amino acids. CDR3: CASSSNYEQYF. CDR3 in DNA: TGTGCCAGCTCCTCAAACTACGAGCAGTACTTC.

This clonotype has ten or more counts. This chain joins TRBV4-1 and TRBJ2-6, with D uncertain. CDR3 size: 16 residues. Germline CDR1 is MGHRA and CDR2 is YSYEKL. V was cut by 0 bases and J by 4 bases, with 10 bases left in between. CDR3 amino acids: CASSQDGRAGANVLTF. CDR3 coding DNA: TGCGCCAGCAGCCAAGATGGACGGGCCGGGGCCAACGTCCTGACTTTC.

With regard to this clonotype: This sequence may be a read error, since a much larger clone differs from it by one base. This chain links TRBV30 with TRBJ2-5, with 7 positions matching TRBD2. The CDR3 is 13 amino acids. Germline loops: CDR1 GTSNPN, CDR2 SVGIG (reference sequence). CDR3: CAWRSPGGETRYF. The CDR3 DNA reads as TGTGCCTGGAGATCGCCGGGAGGAGAGACCCGGTACTTC.

This clonotype was detected only once. A far larger clone is just one base off, so this is likely a read error. This is likely a read error, given that the CDR3 carries no conserved phenylalanine or tryptophan at its end. The V gene is TRBV5-8, the J gene TRBJ2-7, with D hard to call. V lost 2 bases, J lost 2 bases, and 11 bases lay in between. CDR1 SGHTS and CDR2 YDEGEE come from the germline V gene. CDR3 length: 14 residues. CDR3 bases: TGTGCCAGCAGCTTAACGGACGGCGCCTACGAGCAGTACTGC. As protein: CASSLTDGAYEQYC.

This clonotype was counted at least ten times. The V call is TRBV10-3, the J call TRBJ2-2, with unresolved D. From germline, CDR1 is ENHRY and CDR2 SYGVKD. CDR3 length: 15 amino acids. V lost 10 bases to trimming and J lost 3 bases, with 18 bases between them. The CDR3 bases are TGTGCCACCCGACCTCCAAGGACGGACACCGGGGAGCTGTTTTTT. Translating it yields CATRPPRTDTGELFF.

This clonotype has at least ten counts. The rearrangement uses TRBV7-6 and TRBJ2-7, with a tentative D call TRBD2 (6 bases). V lost 3 bases and J lost 5, with 11 bases in between. Germline V lookup: CDR1 SGHVS, CDR2 FNYEAQ. CDR3 size: 13 residues. The CDR3 reads CASSFGRGDEQYF. DNA for the CDR3: TGTGCCAGCAGCTTCGGCCGCGGGGACGAGCAGTACTTC.

This clonotype was seen repeatedly, ten times or more. Written as DNA, the CDR3 is TGTGCCAGCAGCCATAGGGGTGCCACCGGGGAGCTGTTTTTT. Translated: CASSHRGATGELFF. The chain is built from TRBV3-1 and TRBJ2-2; possible D gene TRBD1, 5 bases. V lost 3 bases and J 4 bases, leaving 9 bases between the germline ends. This CDR3 region has 14 residues. Germline V gene data show CDR1 as LGHDT and CDR2 as YNNKEL (reference sequence).

The sample holds a few counts of this clonotype. As the CDR3 is not closed by the conserved phenylalanine or tryptophan, this likely results from a read error. V gene TRBV7-9 combines with J gene TRBJ2-3, with 7 bases lining up with TRBD2. Germline loops: CDR1 SEHNR, CDR2 FQNEAQ (reference sequence). This CDR3 is built from 15 residues. J was trimmed by 0 bases and V by 6 bases; bases with no gene match: 6. CDR3 sequence reads: CASSPLAASTDTQYL. In nucleotides, the CDR3 is TGTGCCAGCAGTCCTCTAGCGGCTAGCACAGATACGCAGTATTTA.

This clonotype was seen ten or more times. This sequence joins TRBV5-1 and TRBJ2-5; a possible D gene is TRBD1 (5 bases). Germline V gene sequence: CDR1 SGHRS, CDR2 YFSETQ. V shed 4 bases and J shed 2 bases, with 12 bases lying between them. This CDR3 is 14 amino acids long. In DNA, the CDR3 is TGCGCCAGCAGCGGGCTAGGGGCGCAAGAGACCCAGTACTTC. It translates to CASSGLGAQETQYF.

This clonotype was seen many times. The rearrangement joins TRBV3-1 to TRBJ2-7; D is unresolved. CDR1 LGHDT and CDR2 YNNKEL come from the germline V gene (reference sequence). This CDR3 spans 13 amino acids. The V and J ends lost 0 bases and 6 bases respectively, with 9 bases between them. CDR3 region: CASSQDSPGEQYF. The CDR3 DNA follows: TGTGCCAGCAGCCAAGACTCCCCGGGCGAGCAGTACTTC.

As regards this clonotype: A much larger clonotype is one base distant, so this may be a read error. The chain joins TRBV10-3 to TRBJ2-1; 8 bases fit TRBD2. In germline, CDR1 is ENHRY, CDR2 SYGVKD. The CDR3 runs to 13 residues. CDR3 nucleotides: TGTGCCATCAGGCGGGGGGAAAACAATGGGCAGTTCTTC. Its protein is CAIRRGENNGQFF.

This clonotype has at least ten counts. This rearrangement joins TRBV13 to TRBJ2-5, with D perhaps TRBD1 or TRBD2 (5 bases each). CDR3 size: 17 residues. Trimming shortened V by 4 bases and J by 0 bases, and 18 bases separated the two germline ends. In germline, CDR1 is PRHDT, CDR2 FYEKMQ (reference sequence). CDR3 in DNA: TGTGCCAGCAGCTGCCGCCGGGACCCACTGGACCAAGAGACCCAGTACTTC. It codes for CASSCRRDPLDQETQYF.

Many counts were recorded for this clonotype. J is TRBJ1-1 and V is TRBV28, with D perhaps matching TRBD1 (5 bases). CDR3 size: 11 residues. Trimming removed 6 bases at V and 8 bases at J, with 10 bases between. Per the germline V gene, CDR1 is MDHEN and CDR2 is SYDVKM. Written as DNA, the CDR3 is TGTGCCAGCAGGACCAACAGGGAAGCTTTCTTT. Translation: CASRTNREAFF.

This clonotype was observed at least ten times. This chain links TRBV10-3 with TRBJ1-2, with D perhaps matching TRBD1 (6 bases). V lost 11 bases and J lost 0, with 16 bases in between. The CDR3 is made up of 14 amino acids. Germline V gene sequence: CDR1 ENHRY, CDR2 SYGVKD. The CDR3 sequence is CAVGQTYPNYGYTF. CDR3 coding DNA: TGTGCCGTTGGACAGACCTACCCTAACTATGGCTACACCTTC.

This clonotype is medium-sized in the sample. Sequence at one end of the junction differs from germline and may be a read error. The V gene is TRBV4-1, the J gene TRBJ2-3, with 8 bases identical to TRBD2. Germline V gene data show CDR1 as MGHRA and CDR2 as YSYEKL. The CDR3 totals 15 residues. The CDR3, as DNA: TGTGCCAGCAGCCAAGAAAGAGCGGGGGCAGATACGCAGTATTTT. As protein: CASSQERAGADTQYF.

This clonotype was picked up one time. This sequence may be a read error, since a much larger clone differs from it by one base. The chain joins TRBV7-9 to TRBJ2-6; no clear D gene. This CDR3 region has 14 residues. The germline gives CDR1 SEHNR, CDR2 FQNEAQ (reference sequence). The CDR3 is CASSTGSGVNVLTF. The CDR3 DNA reads TGTGCCAGCTCTACTGGGTCTGGGGTCAACGTCCTGACTTTC.